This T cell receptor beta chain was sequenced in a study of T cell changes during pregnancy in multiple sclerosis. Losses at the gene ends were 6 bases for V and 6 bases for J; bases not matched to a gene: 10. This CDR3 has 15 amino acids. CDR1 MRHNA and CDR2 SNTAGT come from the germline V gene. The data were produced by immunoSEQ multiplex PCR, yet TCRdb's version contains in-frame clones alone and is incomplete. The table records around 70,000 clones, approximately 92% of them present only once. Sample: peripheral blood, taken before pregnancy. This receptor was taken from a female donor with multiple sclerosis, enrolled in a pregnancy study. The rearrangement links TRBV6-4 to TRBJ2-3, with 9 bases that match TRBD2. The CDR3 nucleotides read TGTGCCAGCAGACAAAATAGACTAGCGGTTGATACGCAGTATTTT. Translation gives CASRQNRLAVDTQYF.